The 30 T cell receptor beta chains below come from one sample, sequenced in a study of blood T cell repertoires in COVID-19. Sequencing was performed with immunoSEQ multiplex PCR; in TCRdb, only in-frame clones are kept and a portion is missing. Here the sample spans roughly 200,000 clones, about 82% being singletons. The sample taken for sequencing was PBMCs or T cells enriched from blood (not recorded which). The receptors stem from a man aged 35 to 55 with acute COVID-19.

This chain joins TRBV27 and TRBJ2-5; 8 bases align to TRBD1. Germline-derived CDR1 and CDR2 are MNHEY and SMNVEV (reference sequence). The CDR3 runs 15 residues. The J segment lost 5 bases and the V segment lost 6 bases, leaving 11 bases of the junction unmatched. CDR3 nucleotide sequence: TGTGCCAGCAGCTTTACTTCAGGGGGCGCGGAGACCCAGTACTTC. Translated: CASSFTSGGAETQYF.

This sequence joins TRBV19 and TRBJ1-1, with 7 bases matching TRBD1. This CDR3 spans 16 amino acids. Trimming removed 5 bases from V and 0 bases from J; junction bases left unmatched: 9. The germline CDR1 and CDR2 sequences are LNHDA and SQIVND (reference sequence). This chain's CDR3 is CASSSRTGEMNTEAFF. The CDR3 DNA follows: TGTGCCAGTAGTTCCCGGACAGGCGAAATGAACACTGAAGCTTTCTTT.

The chain employs TRBV5-1 and TRBJ2-6; possibly TRBD1 for D (5 bases). The ends were cut back, 5 bases at V and 0 bases at J, with 9 bases in the middle. Germline CDR1 and CDR2: SGHRS and YFSETQ. The CDR3 is 15 amino acids. CDR3: CASRLTVSGANVLTF. The CDR3 DNA reads TGCGCCAGCAGACTGACAGTCTCTGGGGCCAACGTCCTGACTTTC.

V is TRBV5-4 and J is TRBJ2-2, with 8 bases that match TRBD1. V trimming: 3 bases; J trimming: 5 bases; junction bases outside the gene matches: 9. This CDR3 has 16 residues. Germline V CDR1 and CDR2: SGHNT, YYREEE (reference sequence). The CDR3 here is CASSSKDRVATGELFF. CDR3 DNA: TGTGCCAGCAGCTCAAAGGACAGGGTAGCTACCGGGGAGCTGTTTTTT. Using reference TRBV5-4 and TRBJ2-2 for the parts outside the CDR3, the full variable domain is ETGVTQSPTHLIKTRGQQVTLRCSSQSGHNTVSWYQQALGQGPQFIFQYYREEENGRGNFPPRFSGLQFPNYSSELNVNALELDDSALYLCASSSKDRVATGELFFGEGSRLTVL.

This clone was seen more than once but under ten times. The chain uses TRBV18 and TRBJ2-7; 11 nucleotides match TRBD2. This CDR3 comprises 16 residues. Germline V gives CDR1 KGHSH, CDR2 LQKENI. V lost 2 bases to trimming and J lost 1 base; unmatched junction nucleotides: 4. The CDR3 region has the DNA TGTGCCAGCTCACCAATAGCGGGAGGGAGGTCCTACGAGCAGTACTTC. Translation gives CASSPIAGGRSYEQYF. Supplemented by reference TRBV18 and TRBJ2-7, the full variable domain reads NAGVMQNPRHLVRRRGQEARLRCSPMKGHSHVYWYRQLPEEGLKFMVYLQKENIIDESGMPKERFSAEFPKEGPSILRIQQVVRGDSAAYFCASSPIAGGRSYEQYFGPGTRLTVT.

This rearrangement joins TRBV5-1 to TRBJ2-7; tentative D call: TRBD1 (6 bases). This CDR3 comprises 14 residues. The V gene lost 4 bases and the J gene lost 2 bases, with 13 bases spanning the gap. Germline V gene sequence: CDR1 SGHRS, CDR2 YFSETQ. CDR3 nucleotides: TGCGCCAGCAGCCAGGGGCGTAGCACCTACGAGCAGTACTTC. Amino acid sequence: CASSQGRSTYEQYF.

V is TRBV18 and J is TRBJ1-1, with 8 bases that match TRBD1. The CDR3 contains 16 residues. In germline, CDR1 is KGHSH, CDR2 LQKENI. V was clipped by 5 bases and J by 2 bases; unmatched bases: 10. CDR3 DNA: TGTGCCAGCTCAACAACGGGGCAGGGGGCTAACACTGAAGCTTTCTTT. It yields the protein CASSTTGQGANTEAFF.

DNA of the CDR3: TGCGCCAGCAGCCCACAGGTTAACTATGGCTACACCTTC. It yields the protein CASSPQVNYGYTF. The V and J genes are TRBV4-1 and TRBJ1-2, with a possible D match to TRBD1 (5 bases). Trimming removed 4 bases from V and 1 base from J, with 7 bases in between. Germline-derived CDR1 and CDR2 are MGHRA and YSYEKL. The CDR3 is made up of 13 amino acids.

The rearrangement uses TRBV7-9 and TRBJ1-3, with TRBD1 as a possible D gene (5 bases). V dropped 5 bases and J dropped 1 base, with 9 bases sitting between them. The CDR3 is made up of 14 amino acids. CDR1 is SEHNR and CDR2 is FQNEAQ in the germline V gene (reference sequence). CDR3 loop: CASSLQVSGNTIYF. CDR3 in DNA: TGTGCCAGCAGCCTACAGGTATCTGGAAACACCATATATTTT.

This chain uses TRBV6-1 with TRBJ1-1; D uncertain. CDR1 and CDR2 (germline): MNHNS, SASEGT. The CDR3 has 16 amino acids. The ends were cut back, 2 bases at V and 9 bases at J, with 22 bases in the middle. CDR3: CASSESNGRSYDKAFF. DNA for the CDR3: TGTGCCAGCAGTGAATCTAATGGGCGATCCTACGATAAAGCTTTCTTT.

This chain joins TRBV6-5 and TRBJ2-7, with 10 bases aligning to TRBD1. V was clipped by 5 bases and J by 5 bases; unmatched bases: 6. The CDR3 length is 14 residues. Germline V CDR1 and CDR2: MNHEY, SVGAGI. The CDR3 DNA reads as TGTGCCAGCAGTCGGGACAGGGGACGTAACGAGCAGTACTTC. Residues: CASSRDRGRNEQYF.

The CDR3 sequence is CASSHRDTFYEQYF. In DNA form, the CDR3 reads TGTGCCAGCAGTCACCGGGACACGTTCTACGAGCAGTACTTC. The V and J genes are TRBV6-5 and TRBJ2-7; tentative D call: TRBD1 (6 bases). Germline CDR1 and CDR2: MNHEY and SVGAGI. The length of the CDR3 is 14 residues. With 5 bases removed from V and 3 bases from J, the gap between germline ends came to 14 bases.

The rearrangement links TRBV7-9 to TRBJ2-5; a possible D gene is TRBD2 (6 bases). Germline CDR1 is SEHNR and CDR2 is FQNEAQ (reference sequence). V gave up 3 bases and J gave up 7 bases, with 15 bases separating them. The length of the CDR3 is 14 residues. CDR3 loop: CASSFNGGIVTQYF. The CDR3 region has the DNA TGTGCCAGCAGCTTTAACGGGGGAATAGTGACCCAGTACTTC.

The chain is built from TRBV30 and TRBJ2-7; D remains unclear. Germline CDR1 is GTSNPN and CDR2 is SVGIG (reference sequence). V was clipped by 4 bases and J by 1 base, with 14 bases between them. The CDR3 runs to 14 residues. The CDR3 bases are TGTGCCTGGACCCCCGGTCTACGTTCCTACGAGCAGTACTTC. This sequence encodes CAWTPGLRSYEQYF.

The rearrangement uses TRBV30 and TRBJ2-1; tentative D call: TRBD2 (7 bases). The CDR3 totals 14 residues. The V gene's germline CDR1 is GTSNPN and CDR2 SVGIG (reference sequence). Trimming left V 4 bases short and J 10 bases short, with 20 bases between. The DNA for the CDR3 is TGTGCCTGGATTGTACGGGGGGCGGAAAGAGAGCAGTTCTTC. Translated, it gives CAWIVRGAEREQFF.

The chain uses TRBV5-4 and TRBJ1-4; 7 bases line up with TRBD1. With V trimmed by 2 bases and J by 2 bases, 9 bases remained unmatched. Germline V CDR1 and CDR2: SGHNT, YYREEE (reference sequence). CDR3 length: 17 residues. CDR3 region: CASSLSLGTATNEKLFF. DNA of the CDR3: TGTGCCAGCAGCTTAAGCCTCGGGACAGCCACTAATGAAAAACTGTTTTTT.

This clone was seen only once. This chain connects TRBV4-3 to TRBJ2-1; D gene uncertain. The CDR3 is 13 amino acids. V was shortened by 4 bases and J by 9 bases, with 13 bases between the two germline ends. Germline CDR1 is LGHNA and CDR2 is YSLEER. Here the CDR3 reads CASSRIGSSEQFF. The DNA for the CDR3 is TGCGCCAGCAGCCGAATTGGCTCCAGTGAGCAGTTCTTC.

The V and J genes are TRBV7-8 and TRBJ2-7, with a possible D match to TRBD1 (5 bases). CDR3 length: 14 residues. The V and J ends lost 2 bases and 7 bases respectively, with 15 bases between them. Per the germline V gene, CDR1 is SGHVS and CDR2 is FQNEAQ. CDR3 DNA sequence: TGTGCCAGCAGCTTACTCTCCCAGGGTTTTGAGCAGTACTTC. Amino acid sequence: CASSLLSQGFEQYF.

DNA of the CDR3: TGTGCCTCATCCGGCTCCCTTGTGGCGGGAGGTAATGAGCAGTTCTTC. This encodes CASSGSLVAGGNEQFF. This chain links TRBV10-3 with TRBJ2-1, with 8 bases fitting TRBD2. Germline-derived CDR1 and CDR2 are ENHRY and SYGVKD. V was clipped by 11 bases and J by 7 bases; unmatched bases: 19. The CDR3 is 16 residues long.

V usage is TRBV29-1 and J usage is TRBJ2-1, with TRBD2 matching over 9 bases. The CDR3 is made up of 15 amino acids. V was clipped by 4 bases and J by 7 bases; unmatched bases: 11. The germline V gene has CDR1 SQVTM and CDR2 ANQGSEA. CDR3 residues: CSVALRLADGNEQFF. The CDR3 DNA reads TGCAGCGTTGCTCTGAGACTAGCGGATGGGAATGAGCAGTTCTTC.

This clone was seen more than once but under ten times. V usage is TRBV13 and J usage is TRBJ2-1; 8 positions match TRBD2. CDR3 length: 14 amino acids. V gave up 4 bases and J gave up 7 bases; unmatched junction bases: 6. Germline assignment: CDR1 PRHDT and CDR2 FYEKMQ (reference sequence). The DNA for the CDR3 is TGTGCCAGCAGCTGGGGACTAGTGAGTAATGAGCAGTTCTTC. Translation gives CASSWGLVSNEQFF.

The chain links TRBV6-1 to TRBJ1-1, with D unclear. Germline assignment: CDR1 MNHNS and CDR2 SASEGT. The CDR3 covers 16 residues. Trimming pared 3 bases from V and 6 bases from J, leaving 20 bases between. The CDR3: CASSDPGSGGLPEAFF. The CDR3, as DNA: TGTGCCAGCAGTGACCCAGGTTCGGGAGGGCTCCCTGAAGCTTTCTTT.

There are a few counts of this clone. This sequence joins TRBV7-9 and TRBJ2-7; TRBD1 agrees at 9 bases. Trimming took 1 base from V and 9 from J; bases not matched to a gene: 7. The CDR3 extends over 14 amino acids. From germline, CDR1 is SEHNR and CDR2 FQNEAQ (reference sequence). DNA of the CDR3: TGTGCCAGCAGCTTAGTGGGACAGGGAGAAGGGCAGTACTTC. Translating gives CASSLVGQGEGQYF.

The chain combines TRBV5-4 with TRBJ1-1; D unclear. Per the germline V gene, CDR1 is SGHNT and CDR2 is YYREEE (reference sequence). This CDR3 spans 12 amino acids. V was pared by 0 bases and J by 8 bases, with 8 bases between. CDR3 amino acids: CASSLERAEAFF. The CDR3, as DNA: TGTGCCAGCAGCTTGGAGCGGGCCGAAGCTTTCTTT.

The gene calls are TRBV5-5 and TRBJ2-2, with 7 bases that match TRBD1. This CDR3 is built from 16 residues. Germline assignment: CDR1 SGHKS and CDR2 YYEKEE (reference sequence). J was trimmed by 1 base and V by 4 bases; bases with no gene match: 7. The CDR3 is CASSPRTGRNTGELFF. The CDR3 DNA reads TGTGCCAGCAGCCCCCGGACAGGTCGGAACACCGGGGAGCTGTTTTTT.

V gene TRBV19 combines with J gene TRBJ2-7; 7 bases fit TRBD1. Looked up from germline, CDR1 is LNHDA and CDR2 is SQIVND (reference sequence). CDR3 length: 14 amino acids. After removal of 4 bases from V and 5 bases from J, the junction contained 8 bases not matched to a gene. The CDR3 bases are TGTGCCAGTAGTAGGACAGGATCGGCCCACGAGCAGTACTTC. Residues: CASSRTGSAHEQYF.

This chain's CDR3 is CSVEDLLAGVVNEQFF. The CDR3 DNA reads TGCAGCGTTGAAGATCTTCTAGCGGGAGTAGTTAATGAGCAGTTCTTC. The V and J genes are TRBV29-1 and TRBJ2-1; 10 nucleotides line up with TRBD2. This CDR3 has 16 residues. Germline lookup yields CDR1 SQVTM and CDR2 ANQGSEA. With V trimmed by 0 bases and J by 7 bases, 9 bases remained unmatched.

The rearrangement joins TRBV28 to TRBJ1-2; 9 nucleotides match TRBD1. This CDR3 is 14 amino acids long. J lost 8 bases, V lost 5 bases, and 9 bases had no gene match. The germline gives CDR1 MDHEN, CDR2 SYDVKM. CDR3 bases: TGTGCCAGCAGTCCCGGGACAGGGATGGAAGGCTACACCTTC. Translation: CASSPGTGMEGYTF.

The chain joins TRBV4-3 to TRBJ2-1; 8 positions agree with TRBD2. CDR1 and CDR2 (germline): LGHNA, YSLEER. The V and J ends lost 0 bases and 1 base, in that order; junction bases with no gene match: 5. There are 17 residues in the CDR3. Written as DNA, the CDR3 is TGCGCCAGCAGCCAAGATCTCAGCGGGAGATCCTACAATGAGCAGTTCTTC. It translates to CASSQDLSGRSYNEQFF.

J is TRBJ1-5 and V is TRBV4-1; tentatively, D is TRBD1 (6 bases). V lost 3 bases and J lost 4, with 13 bases in between. Germline CDR1 MGHRA, CDR2 YSYEKL. This CDR3 has 15 residues. The CDR3 loop reads CASSHPDRLNQPQHF. In nucleotides, the CDR3 is TGCGCCAGCAGCCACCCCGACAGGCTAAATCAGCCCCAGCATTTT.